Shown below are 10 T cell receptor beta chains from a single sample sequenced in a study of T cell changes during pregnancy in multiple sclerosis. Here immunoSEQ multiplex PCR was the method, and the copy in TCRdb shows in-frame clones only, minus some. The sample carries 40,000 to 50,000 clones, 90% to 95% recorded once. The specimen was CD4+ T cells from peripheral blood mononuclear cells, collected in the third trimester of pregnancy. These receptors were collected from a female donor with multiple sclerosis, enrolled in a pregnancy study.

A single count supports this clone. The chain joins TRBV6-6 to TRBJ1-6; D possibly corresponds to TRBD1 (5 bases). CDR3 length: 12 residues. Trimming cost V 8 bases and J 6 bases, with 8 bases left between them. CDR1 and CDR2 from the germline V gene are MNHNY and SVGAGI (reference sequence). For the CDR3, the DNA is TGTGCCAGCCACCAGGGTAATTCACCCCTCCACTTT. Translation gives CASHQGNSPLHF.

This CDR3 reads CASSPLPGQPQPSGNTIYF. CDR3 nucleotide sequence: TGTGCCAGCTCACCATTACCGGGACAGCCTCAACCCTCTGGAAACACCATATATTTT. The chain is built from TRBV18 and TRBJ1-3, with 7 bases fitting TRBD1. This CDR3 region has 19 residues. V lost 2 bases to trimming and J lost 0 bases; unmatched junction nucleotides: 13. Germline CDR1 reads KGHSH; CDR2 reads LQKENI.

CDR3 region: CASSQGAGGANTGELFF. CDR3 bases: TGTGCCAGCAGCCAAGGAGCGGGGGGCGCGAACACCGGGGAGCTGTTTTTT. The chain combines TRBV4-2 with TRBJ2-2; 9 bases match TRBD2. J lost 0 bases, V lost 1 base, and 3 bases had no gene match. Germline CDR1 is LGHNA and CDR2 is YNFKEQ. CDR3 length: 17 amino acids.

This sequence joins TRBV9 and TRBJ2-1; TRBD2 aligns across 8 bases. Trimming cost V 3 bases and J 2 bases; bases outside gene matches: 4. The V gene's germline CDR1 is SGDLS and CDR2 YYNGEE. This CDR3 region has 15 residues. CDR3 in amino acids: CASSALAGTYNEQFF. CDR3 sequence (DNA): TGTGCCAGCAGCGCGTTAGCGGGAACCTACAATGAGCAGTTCTTC.

The rearrangement joins TRBV4-1 to TRBJ1-2, with D hard to call. With 3 bases removed from V and 2 bases from J, the gap between germline ends came to 10 bases. The CDR3 runs to 14 residues. The V gene's germline CDR1 is MGHRA and CDR2 YSYEKL. DNA of the CDR3: TGCGCCAGCAGCCATGCAACAGAGAACTATGGCTACACCTTC. Protein sequence: CASSHATENYGYTF.

The rearrangement links TRBV20-1 to TRBJ2-3; D unresolved. V lost 6 bases and J 3 bases, leaving 7 bases between the germline ends. Per germline, CDR1 DFQATT and CDR2 SNEGSKA (reference sequence). The CDR3 length is 11 residues. The CDR3 region is CSAFITDTQYF. CDR3 bases: TGCAGTGCGTTCATTACAGATACGCAGTATTTT.

The gene calls are TRBV7-3 and TRBJ1-5; D possibly corresponds to TRBD1 (6 bases). Germline values: CDR1 SGHTA, CDR2 FQGTGA. CDR3 length: 17 residues. V lost 5 bases and J 1 base, leaving 18 bases between the germline ends. The CDR3 coding sequence is TGTGCCAGCAGCCTAGGACAGTTGATTTTCAGCAATCAGCCCCAGCATTTT. Protein product: CASSLGQLIFSNQPQHF. Filled out from reference TRBV7-3 and TRBJ1-5, the complete variable domain reads GAGVSQTPSNKVTEKGKYVELRCDPISGHTALYWYRQSLGQGPEFLIYFQGTGAADDSGLPNDRFFAVRPEGSVSTLKIQRTERGDSAVYLCASSLGQLIFSNQPQHFGDGTRLSIL.

In nucleotides, the CDR3 is TGCGCCAGCAGCCCGGGATGGGCAGGGGCGCATGGCTACACCTTC. This gives the protein CASSPGWAGAHGYTF. The rearrangement joins TRBV5-1 to TRBJ1-2; a possible D gene is TRBD1 (6 bases). Trimming stripped 4 bases from V and 6 bases from J, with 19 bases between. This CDR3 region has 15 residues. The germline CDR1 and CDR2 sequences are SGHRS and YFSETQ.

The chain employs TRBV19 and TRBJ2-1, with D possibly TRBD2 on 6 matching bases. The V gene's germline CDR1 is LNHDA and CDR2 SQIVND (reference sequence). CDR3 length equals 13 residues. Trimming stripped 6 bases from V and 7 bases from J, with 13 bases between. The CDR3 DNA follows: TGTGCCAGTAGCATTCCTGGGAGGAATGAGCAGTTCTTC. This gives the protein CASSIPGRNEQFF. Full variable domain (remainder filled in from reference TRBV19 and TRBJ2-1): DGGITQSPKYLFRKEGQNVTLSCEQNLNHDAMYWYRQDPGQGLRLIYYSQIVNDFQKGDIAEGYSVSREKKESFPLTVTSAQKNPTAFYLCASSIPGRNEQFFGPGTRLTVL.

The DNA of the CDR3 is TGTGCCAGCAGCCCGGACAGGCCCTCCTACGAGCAGTACTTC. It translates to CASSPDRPSYEQYF. The chain recombines TRBV7-9 with TRBJ2-7; 7 nucleotides line up with TRBD1. The length of the CDR3 is 14 residues. Germline V gene sequence: CDR1 SEHNR, CDR2 FQNEAQ (reference sequence). Germline trimming cut 5 bases from V and 0 bases from J; bases unmatched to any gene: 4.